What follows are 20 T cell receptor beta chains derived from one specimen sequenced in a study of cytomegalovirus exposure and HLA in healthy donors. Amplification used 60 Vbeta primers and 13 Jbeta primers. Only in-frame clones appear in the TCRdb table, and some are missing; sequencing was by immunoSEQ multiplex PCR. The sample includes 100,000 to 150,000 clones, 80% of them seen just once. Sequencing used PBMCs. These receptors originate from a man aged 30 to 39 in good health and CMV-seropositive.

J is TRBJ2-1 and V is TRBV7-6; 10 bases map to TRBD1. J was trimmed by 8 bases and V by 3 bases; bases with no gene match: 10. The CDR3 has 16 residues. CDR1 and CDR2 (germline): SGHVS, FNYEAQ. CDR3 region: CASSLTGGAGVYEQFF. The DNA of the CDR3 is TGTGCCAGCAGCTTGACAGGGGGCGCGGGAGTCTATGAGCAGTTCTTC.

CDR3 region: CASSYSTGELFF. CDR3 nucleotides: TGCGCCAGCAGCTACAGCACCGGGGAGCTGTTTTTT. This sequence joins TRBV5-1 and TRBJ2-2, with unresolved D. V lost 3 bases to trimming and J lost 4 bases, with 4 bases between them. Germline CDR1 is SGHRS and CDR2 is YFSETQ. The CDR3 consists of 12 residues.

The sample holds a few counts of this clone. CDR3 sequence reads: CASSRGTSNQPQHF. CDR3 nucleotides: TGTGCCAGCAGCCGCGGGACCTCCAATCAGCCCCAGCATTTT. The chain carries TRBV4-2 and TRBJ1-5, with D perhaps matching TRBD1 (5 bases). The CDR3 has 14 residues. The V end lost 4 bases, the J end lost 3 bases, and 10 bases lay between the germline ends. Germline lookup yields CDR1 LGHNA and CDR2 YNFKEQ.

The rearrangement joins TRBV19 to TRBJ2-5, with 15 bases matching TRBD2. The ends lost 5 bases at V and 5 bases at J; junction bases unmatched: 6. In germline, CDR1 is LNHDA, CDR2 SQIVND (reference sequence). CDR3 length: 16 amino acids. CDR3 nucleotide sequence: TGTGCCAGTAGTCGGACTAGCGGGGGGGTAGAGGAGACCCAGTACTTC. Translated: CASSRTSGGVEETQYF.

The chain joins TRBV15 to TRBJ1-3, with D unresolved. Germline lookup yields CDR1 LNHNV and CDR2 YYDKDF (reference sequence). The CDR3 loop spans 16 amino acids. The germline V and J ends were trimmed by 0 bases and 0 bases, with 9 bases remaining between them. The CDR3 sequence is CATSREPLSSGNTIYF. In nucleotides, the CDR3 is TGTGCCACCAGCAGAGAGCCACTATCCTCTGGAAACACCATATATTTT.

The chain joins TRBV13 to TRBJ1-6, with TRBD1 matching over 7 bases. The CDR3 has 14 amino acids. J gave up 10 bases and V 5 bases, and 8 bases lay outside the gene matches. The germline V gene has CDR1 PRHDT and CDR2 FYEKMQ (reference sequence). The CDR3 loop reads CASSTTPQGSPLHF. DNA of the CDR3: TGTGCCAGCAGCACAACACCACAGGGGTCACCCCTCCACTTT.

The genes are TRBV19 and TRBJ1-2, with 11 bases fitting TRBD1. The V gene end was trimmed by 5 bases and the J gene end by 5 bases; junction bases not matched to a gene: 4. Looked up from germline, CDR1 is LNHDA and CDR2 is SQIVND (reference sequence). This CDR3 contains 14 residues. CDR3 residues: CASSADRGLYGYTF. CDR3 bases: TGTGCCAGTAGTGCGGACAGGGGGCTTTATGGCTACACCTTC. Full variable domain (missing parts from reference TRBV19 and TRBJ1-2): DGGITQSPKYLFRKEGQNVTLSCEQNLNHDAMYWYRQDPGQGLRLIYYSQIVNDFQKGDIAEGYSVSREKKESFPLTVTSAQKNPTAFYLCASSADRGLYGYTFGSGTRLTVV.

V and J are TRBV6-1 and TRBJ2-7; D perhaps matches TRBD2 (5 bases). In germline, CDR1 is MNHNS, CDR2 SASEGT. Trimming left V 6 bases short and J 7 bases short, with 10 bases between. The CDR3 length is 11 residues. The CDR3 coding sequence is TGTGCCAGCAGACGGGGTAGGGAGCAGTACTTC. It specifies CASRRGREQYF.

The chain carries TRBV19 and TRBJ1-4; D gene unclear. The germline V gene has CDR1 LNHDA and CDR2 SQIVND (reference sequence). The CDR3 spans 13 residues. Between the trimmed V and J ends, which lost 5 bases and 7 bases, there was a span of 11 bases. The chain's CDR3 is CASSRTEGEKLFF. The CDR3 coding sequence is TGTGCCAGTAGTCGGACCGAGGGTGAAAAACTGTTTTTT.

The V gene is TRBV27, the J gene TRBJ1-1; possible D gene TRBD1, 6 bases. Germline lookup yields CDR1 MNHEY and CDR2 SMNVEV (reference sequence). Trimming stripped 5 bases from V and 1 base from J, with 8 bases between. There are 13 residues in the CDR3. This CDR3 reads CASSEGQNTEAFF. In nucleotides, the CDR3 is TGTGCCAGCAGTGAGGGACAGAACACTGAAGCTTTCTTT.

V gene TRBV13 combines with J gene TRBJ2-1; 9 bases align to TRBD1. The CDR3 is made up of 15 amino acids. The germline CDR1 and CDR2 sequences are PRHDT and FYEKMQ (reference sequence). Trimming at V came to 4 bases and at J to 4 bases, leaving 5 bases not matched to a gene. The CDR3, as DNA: TGTGCCAGCAGCTCCGGGACAGGGTGGTACAATGAGCAGTTCTTC. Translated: CASSSGTGWYNEQFF. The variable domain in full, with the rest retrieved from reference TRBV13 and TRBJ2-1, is AAGVIQSPRHLIKEKRETATLKCYPIPRHDTVYWYQQGPGQDPQFLISFYEKMQSDKGSIPDRFSAQQFSDYHSELNMSSLELGDSALYFCASSSGTGWYNEQFFGPGTRLTVL.

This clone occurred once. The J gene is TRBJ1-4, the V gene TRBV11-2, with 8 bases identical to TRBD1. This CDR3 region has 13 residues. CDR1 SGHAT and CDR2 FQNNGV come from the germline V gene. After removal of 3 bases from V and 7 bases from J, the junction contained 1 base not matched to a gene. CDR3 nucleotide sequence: TGTGCCAGCAGCTTCGGACAGGGTGAAAAACTGTTTTTT. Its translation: CASSFGQGEKLFF.

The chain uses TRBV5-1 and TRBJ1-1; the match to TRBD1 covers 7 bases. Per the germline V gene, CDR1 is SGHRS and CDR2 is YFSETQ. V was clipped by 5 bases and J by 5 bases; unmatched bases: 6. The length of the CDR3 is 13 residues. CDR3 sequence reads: CASRQGWETEAFF. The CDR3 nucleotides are TGCGCCAGCAGACAGGGGTGGGAGACTGAAGCTTTCTTT.

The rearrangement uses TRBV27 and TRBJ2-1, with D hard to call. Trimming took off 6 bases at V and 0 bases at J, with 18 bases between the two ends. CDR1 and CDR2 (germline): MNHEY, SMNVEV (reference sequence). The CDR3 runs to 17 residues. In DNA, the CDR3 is TGTGCCAGCAGCCGCCGTGGAGCAAACCGCTCCTACAATGAGCAGTTCTTC. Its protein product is CASSRRGANRSYNEQFF.

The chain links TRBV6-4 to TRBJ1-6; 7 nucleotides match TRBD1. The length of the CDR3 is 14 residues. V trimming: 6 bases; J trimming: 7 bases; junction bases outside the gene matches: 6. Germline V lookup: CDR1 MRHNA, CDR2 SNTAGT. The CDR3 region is CASRQGGGNSPLHF. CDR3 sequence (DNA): TGTGCCAGCAGGCAGGGGGGTGGGAATTCACCCCTCCACTTT.

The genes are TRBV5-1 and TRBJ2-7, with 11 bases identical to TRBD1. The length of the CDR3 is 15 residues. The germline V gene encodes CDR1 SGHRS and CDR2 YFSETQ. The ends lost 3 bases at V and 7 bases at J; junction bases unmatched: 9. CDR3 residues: CASSWTGGALSEQYF. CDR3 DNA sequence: TGCGCCAGCAGCTGGACAGGGGGCGCGTTGAGTGAGCAGTACTTC.

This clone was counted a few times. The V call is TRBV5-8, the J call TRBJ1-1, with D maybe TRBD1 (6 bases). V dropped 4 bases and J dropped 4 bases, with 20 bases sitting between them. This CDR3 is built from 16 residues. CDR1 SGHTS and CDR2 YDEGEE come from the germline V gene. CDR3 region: CASSGILQGKGTEAFF. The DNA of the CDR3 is TGTGCCAGCAGCGGTATCCTACAGGGTAAGGGCACTGAAGCTTTCTTT. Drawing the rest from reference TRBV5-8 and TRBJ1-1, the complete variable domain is EAGVTQSPTHLIKTRGQQATLRCSPISGHTSVYWYQQALGLGLQFLLWYDEGEERNRGNFPPRFSGRQFPNYSSELNVNALELEDSALYLCASSGILQGKGTEAFFGQGTRLTVV.

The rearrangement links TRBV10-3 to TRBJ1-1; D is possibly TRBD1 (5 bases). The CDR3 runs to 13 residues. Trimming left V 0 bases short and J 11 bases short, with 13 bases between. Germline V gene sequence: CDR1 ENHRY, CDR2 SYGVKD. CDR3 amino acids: CAISESSGGGAFF. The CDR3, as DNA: TGTGCCATCAGTGAGTCGTCAGGTGGGGGGGCTTTCTTT.

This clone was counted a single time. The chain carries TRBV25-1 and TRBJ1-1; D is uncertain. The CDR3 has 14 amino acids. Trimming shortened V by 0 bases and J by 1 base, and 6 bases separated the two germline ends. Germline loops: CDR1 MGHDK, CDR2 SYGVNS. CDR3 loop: CASSEYSENTEAFF. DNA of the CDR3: TGTGCCAGCAGTGAATACTCAGAGAACACTGAAGCTTTCTTT.

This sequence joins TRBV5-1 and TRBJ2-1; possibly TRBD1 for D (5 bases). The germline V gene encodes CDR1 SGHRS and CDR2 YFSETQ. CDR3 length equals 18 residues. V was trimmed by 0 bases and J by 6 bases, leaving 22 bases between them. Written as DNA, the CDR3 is TGCGCCAGCAGCTTGGTGCCTAACGGCAGGGCGTTTATCAATGAGCAGTTCTTC. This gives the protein CASSLVPNGRAFINEQFF.